The clone carrying this TCR beta chain was detected once. Patients from Seattle were sampled longitudinally, starting during active infection. The sample is drawn from a study of blood T cell repertoires in COVID-19. Study-wide background: Collection of acute and convalescent COVID-19 samples took place in the United States, Italy and Spain. The cDNA or gDNA used as material had been derived from T cells, B-cell-depleted T cells, or PBMCs.

In the authors' methods: Reference gene primer amplification gave estimated nucleated cell counts. The repertoire was sequenced with immunoSEQ multiplex PCR; TCRdb's copy has only in-frame clones and lacks some. V and J calls and clone size are as listed in that table; D and trimming were resolved from the DNA. The table records about 230,000 clones, 86% of them present only once. The CDR3 has 13 amino acids. Germline CDR1 is SGHTA and CDR2 is FQGTGA. V shed 6 bases and J 6 bases; nucleotides not matched to a gene: 0. The sequence was obtained from a man in his forties or fifties with COVID-19, enrolled during active disease. This chain links TRBV7-3 with TRBJ2-2; 11 positions match TRBD1. The sample consisted of peripheral blood. CDR3 amino acids: CASRGQGAGELFF. CDR3 DNA: TGTGCCAGCAGGGGACAGGGGGCCGGGGAGCTGTTTTTT.